The 23 T cell receptor beta chains below come from one sample, sequenced in a study of blood T cell repertoires in COVID-19. Clones were sequenced by immunoSEQ multiplex PCR, and TCRdb holds only the in-frame ones, with some missing. The table has about 400,000 clones, about nine tenths seen once. Material: PBMCs or T cells enriched from blood (not recorded which). These receptor sequences come from a woman aged 25 to 39 who had recovered from COVID-19.

The V call is TRBV3-1 (or the pseudogene TRBV3-2), the J call TRBJ1-2; 7 nucleotides align to TRBD1. The junction had 4 bases not matched to a gene; V was cut back by 4 bases and J by 2 bases. CDR3 length: 14 amino acids. Germline V CDR1 and CDR2: LGHDT, YNNKEL (reference sequence). The CDR3 DNA is TGTGCCAGCAGCCTGCCGGGACAGAACTATGGCTACACCTTC. Translated: CASSLPGQNYGYTF.

The chain employs TRBV7-9 and TRBJ1-1; D is unresolved. Germline CDR1 is SEHNR and CDR2 is FQNEAQ (reference sequence). The CDR3 consists of 13 residues. V was pared by 4 bases and J by 1 base, with 7 bases between. In DNA form, the CDR3 reads TGTGCCAGCAGCTACCGACAGAACACTGAAGCTTTCTTT. It is translated as CASSYRQNTEAFF.

The rearrangement uses TRBV5-1 and TRBJ1-1, with D maybe TRBD1 (6 bases). The CDR3 consists of 13 residues. V lost 6 bases and J 4 bases, leaving 13 bases between the germline ends. Germline V gene lookup returns CDR1 SGHRS and CDR2 YFSETQ. The CDR3 nucleotides read TGCGCCAGCACAGCCAGGGGAAGCACTGAAGCTTTCTTT. The encoded protein is CASTARGSTEAFF.

V usage is TRBV30 and J usage is TRBJ2-1, with D tentatively TRBD2 (6 bases). Germline CDR1 reads GTSNPN; CDR2 reads SVGIG (reference sequence). This CDR3 comprises 18 residues. V was trimmed by 8 bases and J by 0 bases, leaving 26 bases between them. CDR3 sequence reads: CARGPRGTDDRSYNEQFF. The CDR3 DNA follows: TGTGCCCGTGGCCCGCGCGGGACCGACGACCGCTCCTACAATGAGCAGTTCTTC.

The chain uses TRBV11-1 and TRBJ1-2; TRBD1 matches at 7 bases. The CDR3 totals 13 residues. In germline, CDR1 is SGHAT, CDR2 FQDESV (reference sequence). Losses at the gene ends were 4 bases for V and 8 bases for J; bases not matched to a gene: 7. The CDR3 bases are TGTGCCAGCAGCTACGGACAGGCCCAGGGCTACACCTTC. This encodes CASSYGQAQGYTF.

This clone was picked up one time. This chain uses TRBV28 with TRBJ2-7; D is unresolved. Between the trimmed V and J ends, which lost 3 bases and 5 bases, there was a span of 14 bases. The CDR3 runs to 14 residues. Germline assignment: CDR1 MDHEN and CDR2 SYDVKM. CDR3 nucleotides: TGTGCCAGCAGTTTCATCGGGTTCTGGCACGAGCAGTACTTC. Translation gives CASSFIGFWHEQYF. Based on the CDR3 plus reference TRBV28 and TRBJ2-7, the full variable domain is DVKVTQSSRYLVKRTGEKVFLECVQDMDHENMFWYRQDPGLGLRLIYFSYDVKMKEKGDIPEGYSVSREKKERFSLILESASTNQTSMYLCASSFIGFWHEQYFGPGTRLTVT.

The chain links TRBV3-1 (or the pseudogene TRBV3-2) to TRBJ1-2, with 7 positions matching TRBD1. Germline V gives CDR1 LGHDT, CDR2 YNNKEL (reference sequence). The CDR3 runs to 15 residues. Trimming took 2 bases from V and 4 from J; bases not matched to a gene: 7. CDR3 bases: TGTGCCAGCAGCCAAAGGGACAGAGTGATCTATGGCTACACCTTC. Protein: CASSQRDRVIYGYTF.

This CDR3 reads CASSLDGTSGPTGELFF. The DNA of the CDR3 is TGCGCCAGCAGCCTGGACGGGACTAGCGGACCGACCGGGGAGCTGTTTTTT. The chain employs TRBV4-3 and TRBJ2-2; TRBD2 agrees at 11 bases. V dropped 4 bases and J dropped 5; count of bases not matched to a gene: 9. Germline CDR1 reads LGHNA; CDR2 reads YSLEER. The CDR3 contains 17 residues.

This clone has only one observation. The chain couples TRBV4-3 to TRBJ2-1, with 8 bases lining up with TRBD2. Germline CDR1 is LGHNA and CDR2 is YSLEER. The ends lost 8 bases at V and 0 bases at J; junction bases unmatched: 6. This CDR3 has 15 residues. The CDR3 region has the DNA TGCGCCAGCGCTACTAGCGGCAGCTCCTACAATGAGCAGTTCTTC. As protein: CASATSGSSYNEQFF.

The genes are TRBV6-1 and TRBJ2-7; D is possibly TRBD2 (6 bases). V was shortened by 1 base and J by 1 base, with 11 bases between the two germline ends. The length of the CDR3 is 15 residues. Germline CDR1 MNHNS, CDR2 SASEGT. The CDR3 DNA reads TGTGCCAGCAGTGAAGGAGGAGGGGTTTCCTACGAGCAGTACTTC. This sequence encodes CASSEGGGVSYEQYF.

The rearrangement joins TRBV19 to TRBJ2-2, with 10 bases that match TRBD2. The V segment lost 5 bases and the J segment 0 bases; nucleotides outside the gene matches: 3. CDR1 is LNHDA and CDR2 is SQIVND in the germline V gene (reference sequence). CDR3 size: 16 residues. The chain's CDR3 is CASSLLAGSNTGELFF. The DNA for the CDR3 is TGTGCCAGTAGTCTACTAGCGGGGTCGAACACCGGGGAGCTGTTTTTT.

This clone was detected only once. This chain links TRBV18 with TRBJ1-4; 8 nucleotides align to TRBD1. This CDR3 has 14 amino acids. Germline lookup yields CDR1 KGHSH and CDR2 LQKENI. V trimming: 3 bases; J trimming: 4 bases; junction bases outside the gene matches: 1. CDR3: CASSPDRVNEKLFF. The CDR3 nucleotides are TGTGCCAGCTCACCGGACAGGGTTAATGAAAAACTGTTTTTT.

Regarding this clone: Other DNA sequences in the same sample also yield this CDR3. The chain uses TRBV3-1 (or the pseudogene TRBV3-2) and TRBJ2-2; D uncertain. The germline CDR1 and CDR2 sequences are LGHDT and YNNKEL (reference sequence). The CDR3 consists of 14 residues. V shed 2 bases and J shed 1 base, with 5 bases lying between them. CDR3 DNA: TGTGCCAGCAGCCAAATTAGGAACACCGGGGAGCTGTTTTTT. Its protein is CASSQIRNTGELFF.

Details on this clone: In the same sample, other DNA sequences code for this CDR3. The V and J genes are TRBV7-2 and TRBJ1-1; D gene unclear. The CDR3 has 14 residues. Germline V gene sequence: CDR1 SGHTA, CDR2 FQGNSA. V was clipped by 1 base and J by 0 bases, with 6 bases between them. CDR3 sequence (DNA): TGTGCCAGCAGCTTAGATCCGGTGAACACTGAAGCTTTCTTT. It is translated as CASSLDPVNTEAFF.

The chain links TRBV6-5 to TRBJ1-4; no firm D call. Trimming removed 4 bases at V and 8 bases at J, with 14 bases between. CDR3 size: 14 residues. From germline, CDR1 is MNHEY and CDR2 SVGAGI. The CDR3 sequence is CASSSSHSGEKLFF. The CDR3 coding sequence is TGTGCCAGCAGTTCCAGCCACAGCGGAGAAAAACTGTTTTTT.

The rearrangement joins TRBV30 to TRBJ1-5, with TRBD1 as a possible D gene (5 bases). V was cut by 1 base and J by 1 base, with 11 bases left in between. Germline values: CDR1 GTSNPN, CDR2 SVGIG (reference sequence). This CDR3 region has 15 residues. The chain's CDR3 is CAWSGPAGSNQPQHF. For the CDR3, the DNA is TGTGCCTGGAGTGGCCCGGCAGGGAGCAATCAGCCCCAGCATTTT.

The V and J genes are TRBV5-4 and TRBJ2-2; the D gene is possibly TRBD1 (6 bases). The CDR3 is 16 amino acids. V was trimmed by 3 bases and J by 1 base, leaving 13 bases between them. CDR1 and CDR2 from the germline V gene are SGHNT and YYREEE (reference sequence). The CDR3 nucleotides are TGTGCCAGCAGCTGGGCGAAGACAGGGAACACCGGGGAGCTGTTTTTT. It yields the protein CASSWAKTGNTGELFF.

This chain connects TRBV6-5 to TRBJ1-1, with TRBD1 matching over 8 bases. CDR1 is MNHEY and CDR2 is SVGAGI in the germline V gene. CDR3 size: 15 residues. J was trimmed by 1 base and V by 6 bases; bases with no gene match: 7. CDR3: CASRRTGRWNTEAFF. CDR3 DNA sequence: TGTGCCAGCAGGAGGACAGGGAGGTGGAACACTGAAGCTTTCTTT.

V usage is TRBV28 and J usage is TRBJ2-5; TRBD1 matches 8 bases. V shed 5 bases and J 2 bases; nucleotides not matched to a gene: 4. This CDR3 contains 14 residues. Germline CDR1 and CDR2: MDHEN and SYDVKM. The CDR3 DNA follows: TGTGCCAGCAGTCAGACAGGGGTACAAGAGACCCAGTACTTC. This encodes CASSQTGVQETQYF.

The rearrangement links TRBV15 to TRBJ2-1; D is possibly TRBD2 (6 bases). Germline V gene sequence: CDR1 LNHNV, CDR2 YYDKDF (reference sequence). This CDR3 has 18 residues. The germline V and J ends were trimmed by 0 bases and 0 bases, with 15 bases remaining between them. The CDR3 DNA reads as TGTGCCACCAGCAGAGAGGGACTCCCCATAGGCTCCTACAATGAGCAGTTCTTC. Amino acids: CATSREGLPIGSYNEQFF.

CDR3 nucleotides: TGTGCCAGCAGCGGTGGACAGGGGGCCCATGGCTACACCTTC. As protein: CASSGGQGAHGYTF. V usage is TRBV7-8 and J usage is TRBJ1-2; 11 bases are a match to TRBD1. The V and J ends lost 5 bases and 6 bases, in that order; junction bases with no gene match: 5. The CDR3 is 14 amino acids. Germline V CDR1 and CDR2: SGHVS, FQNEAQ.

V and J are TRBV5-4 and TRBJ1-2; the match to TRBD1 covers 7 bases. In germline, CDR1 is SGHNT, CDR2 YYREEE (reference sequence). The CDR3 extends over 15 amino acids. J gave up 6 bases and V 0 bases, and 8 bases lay outside the gene matches. The chain's CDR3 is CASSLAGAGQDGYTF. CDR3 coding DNA: TGTGCCAGCAGCTTGGCCGGGGCAGGACAGGATGGCTACACCTTC.

CDR3 sequence (DNA): TGTGCCAGCAGTCCGTCACCGGATCCTGTTCAAAGACAGAATTACGAGCAGTACTTC. Its protein is CASSPSPDPVQRQNYEQYF. The chain has TRBV27 and TRBJ2-7; a possible D gene is TRBD1 (5 bases). Germline V gene lookup returns CDR1 MNHEY and CDR2 SMNVEV (reference sequence). The germline V and J ends were trimmed by 5 bases and 4 bases, with 30 bases remaining between them. The length of the CDR3 is 19 residues.